The TCR beta chain under discussion was sequenced for a study of long-term antiretroviral therapy in people with HIV (dated by TCRdb to 2021 to 2024). Turning to the overall study: The earliest samples were collected roughly a decade before the 2015 WHO recommendation for immediate ART, at a time when ART was usually postponed until CD4 counts fell. A total of around 200 cryopreserved PBMC samples were contributed to the cohort by 30 adults with confirmed HIV infection, with samples collected serially over a mean of roughly six years (range 1-12). Among the approximately 30 participants with HIV, eleven to twelve were female. No cross-contamination during QIAcube processing turned up in test extractions that ran a monoclonal T-cell line alongside some 34 polyclonal samples. Whether ART initiation and durable HIV suppression were associated with changes in peripheral blood TRB repertoire composition and diversity was tested in a retrospective serial study.

According to the germline V gene (reference sequence), CDR1 reads MNHNY and CDR2 reads SVGAGI. From the cysteine up to the phenylalanine, the CDR3 has a length of 14 residues. This entry keeps only the CDR3 DNA: 42 bases, framed from base 1. V drops 7 bases and J drops 1 base, leaving 11 bases in between. Turning to this clone: Its antigen is still unknown. Base qualities were left out, and no much larger clone turns up one base away.

The immunoSEQ hsTCRB v3.0 assay was used at survey level resolution to sequence the TRB variable region. The target sequencing depth for TRB was 40,000-50,000 T-cell genomes per sample. TRB libraries were pooled and sequenced on an Illumina MiSeq using a v3 150-cycle kit. Turning to the authors' computational methods: Repertoire analysis was run in R within a reproducible Nextflow workflow that covered QC, data transformation and analysis. LymphoSeq2, an R package for AIRR-Seq data exploration, was used to implement custom analyses. Four samples that yielded fewer than 5000 total TRB sequences were excluded, so that approximately 170 HIV repertoires were analyzed. Among the approximately 190 HIV repertoires that were kept, around 60 were collected before ART initiation and over 120 were collected after ART initiation. Repertoires were downsampled to 5000 TRB nucleotide sequences, with summary statistics averaged over 100 downsampling iterations. The analysis kept only TRB sequences whose CDR3 regions were at least seven amino acids long. Diversity was measured with a Shannon entropy-derived clonality score and the Gini coefficient. In the repertoire networks, any two of the top 5000 CDR3 amino acid sequences were connected whenever the two sequences differed by an edit distance of one. For TRB CDR3 amino acid sequences, antigen specificity groups and MHC restriction were predicted with GLIPH2. CDR3 amino acid sequences were matched against VDJdb and McPAS-TCR to flag known CMV, EBV, HIV or tissue antigen associations. Pre-ART, post-ART and control groups were compared with Wilcoxon signed-rank tests and Holm-Bonferroni correction. As stored in TCRdb, this immuneACCESS dataset retains in-frame rearrangements with V and J assigned. A fraction of the clones does not appear; measured against another copy, unresolved V genes explain less than half of the discrepancy, and the remainder lacks a known reason. V and J calls and clone size are copied from that table; D and trimming were computed from the DNA. Here the sample has about 22,000 clones; roughly four fifths occur a single time. The ten biggest clones cover 12% of the sample.

Results and caveats for the whole study, not just this receptor: Because pre-ART samples had limited cell numbers, unsorted PBMC were profiled rather than sorted CD4+ and CD8+ T cells. Since PBMC availability was limited, sequencing covered only the TCR beta chain, with no alpha chain pairing. Narrower CDR3 length ranges were observed in HIV repertoires than in controls, and an antigen-experienced repertoire with only a slight naive shift after ART was suggested by the network structure. Samples dated from the mid-2000s to the late 2010s, and the ART regimens used may be less effective than current ones. ART initiation was associated with a significant increase in TRB diversity, but diversity stayed significantly below transplant donor controls even after long-term ART. Inferences about post-ART repertoire changes are limited because no data were available on ART adherence, viral resistance or therapy changes. The repertoire was dominated across all time points by expanded TRB clones identified before ART initiation, although this dominance was seen to fluctuate and to decrease in many PLHIV after ART.

To be included, a participant needed at least one PBMC sample from before ART initiation plus at least two post-ART samples. All participants with HIV were treated in the United States of America. Before DNA extraction, cryopreserved samples of about 0.9-10 million PBMC were thawed and then washed. At the time of the earliest PBMC sample for each participant with HIV, ages ranged from 23 to 54 years. Each participant contributed PBMC samples from 1-4 timepoints before ART initiation and 2-8 timepoints after ART initiation, with a median of 7 samples. Serial HIV viral load, CD4+ T-cell count, ART history and demographic data were obtained for every participant. A Qiagen kit on a QIAcube was used to extract genomic DNA from unsorted PBMC, with samples processed in batches of 12.

Recombination connected TRBV6-6 to TRBJ1-5; a confident D gene designation cannot be given. The source material was unsorted PBMCs, sampled roughly 21 months before starting antiretroviral therapy. The sequence came from a woman in her thirties or forties with HIV. The nucleotide sequence reads as follows: TGTGCCAGCACCATTTTAGGGAGCAATCAGCCCCAGCATTTT. Its product reads: CASTILGSNQPQHF.